This TCR beta chain is from a study of T cell responses to AZD1222 COVID-19 vaccine. Study background: Researchers grouped second doses given at about 4 or about 12 weeks into one pool. General study results and limits: There were repertoire samples only from the period after the peak T cell response.

CDR1 is SGHDT, CDR2 YYEEEE, per germline. This CDR3 region has 12 residues. V dropped 0 bases and J dropped 8 bases, with 8 bases sitting between them. On this clone: Its matching antigen is unknown.

Produced via immunoSEQ multiplex PCR; TCRdb's table is partial and in-frame only. The repertoire includes about 140,000 clones, about 92% of them detected once, and over 7.5% sits in the top ten. V usage is TRBV5-6 and J usage is TRBJ1-2, with D unresolved. Source: peripheral blood, taken on day 0 of AZD1222 vaccination. The receptor's source is an adult in good health. The CDR3 bases are TGTGCCAGCAGCTTGGGGCCGAGGGGCTACACCTTC. This codes for CASSLGPRGYTF.